This T cell receptor beta chain originates from a study of T cell changes during pregnancy in multiple sclerosis. Using immunoSEQ multiplex PCR, the repertoire was profiled, and TCRdb retains in-frame clones only, with some absent. Of tens of thousands of clones in the sample, approximately 91% were seen once. The sequence was collected from a female donor in good health, enrolled as a control in a pregnancy study. Sequenced here: peripheral blood, sampled in the second trimester of pregnancy.

CDR3 coding DNA: TGTGCCAGCAGCCGACGGGGAAGCGGGGGGAGCACAGATACGCAGTATTTT. This sequence encodes CASSRRGSGGSTDTQYF. V usage is TRBV7-3 and J usage is TRBJ2-3; 9 bases are shared with TRBD2. Germline V gives CDR1 SGHTA, CDR2 FQGTGA. There are 17 residues in the CDR3. The V segment lost 5 bases and the J segment 0 bases; nucleotides outside the gene matches: 9.